The clone carrying this TCR beta chain occurred a few times. This CDR3 is built from 14 residues. V dropped 10 bases and J dropped 1; count of bases not matched to a gene: 7. From germline, CDR1 is SGHAT and CDR2 FQDESV (reference sequence). Time point reported: 2015-2016 season, 7 days after influenza vaccination. Per time point, roughly 35-100 mL of blood was sampled. Method: immunoSEQ multiplex PCR; TCRdb's copy keeps in-frame clones and lacks some. The sample holds about 6,800 clones, approximately 80% seen once. This entry belongs to a study of follicular helper T cells after annual influenza vaccination. Study-level information: Sampling occurred days 0, 7 and 28 after each influenza vaccination.

Specimen: CXCR5- memory CD4+ T cells sorted from blood, collected 7 days after influenza vaccination. The receptor comes from an adult who received the influenza vaccine. The genes are TRBV11-1 and TRBJ2-3; 8 nucleotides line up with TRBD2. This CDR3 is CAIQKTSGTDTQYF. CDR3 sequence (DNA): TGTGCCATCCAGAAGACTAGCGGCACAGATACGCAGTATTTT. The full variable domain, with the rest looked up from reference TRBV11-1 and TRBJ2-3, is EAEVAQSPRYKITEKSQAVAFWCDPISGHATLYWYRQILGQGPELLVQFQDESVVDDSQLPKDRFSAERLKGVDSTLKIQPAELGDSAMYLCAIQKTSGTDTQYFGPGTRLTVL.